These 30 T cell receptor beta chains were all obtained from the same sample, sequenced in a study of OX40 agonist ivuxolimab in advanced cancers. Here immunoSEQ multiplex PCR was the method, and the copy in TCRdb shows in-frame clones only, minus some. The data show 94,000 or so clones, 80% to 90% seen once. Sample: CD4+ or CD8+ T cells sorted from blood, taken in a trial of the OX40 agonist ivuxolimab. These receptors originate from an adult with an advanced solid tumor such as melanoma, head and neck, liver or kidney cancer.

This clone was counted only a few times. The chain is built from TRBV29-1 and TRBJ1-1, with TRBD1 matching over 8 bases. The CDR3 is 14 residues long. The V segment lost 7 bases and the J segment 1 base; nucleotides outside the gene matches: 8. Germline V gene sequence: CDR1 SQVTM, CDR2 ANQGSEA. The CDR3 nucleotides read TGCAGCGCGACCTGGGGGACAGGGAACACTGAAGCTTTCTTT. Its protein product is CSATWGTGNTEAFF.

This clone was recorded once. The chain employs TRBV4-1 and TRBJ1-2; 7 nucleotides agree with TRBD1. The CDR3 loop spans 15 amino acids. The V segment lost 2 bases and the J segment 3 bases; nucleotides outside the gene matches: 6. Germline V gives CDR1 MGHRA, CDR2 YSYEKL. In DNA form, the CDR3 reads TGCGCCAGCAGCCAACCGGACACAGGGGACTATGGCTACACCTTC. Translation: CASSQPDTGDYGYTF.

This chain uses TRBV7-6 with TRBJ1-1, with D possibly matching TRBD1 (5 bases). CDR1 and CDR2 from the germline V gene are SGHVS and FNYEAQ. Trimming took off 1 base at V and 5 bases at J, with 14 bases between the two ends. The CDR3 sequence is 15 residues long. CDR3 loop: CASSLGYGGNTEAFF. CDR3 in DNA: TGTGCCAGCAGCTTAGGGTATGGGGGAAATACTGAAGCTTTCTTT.

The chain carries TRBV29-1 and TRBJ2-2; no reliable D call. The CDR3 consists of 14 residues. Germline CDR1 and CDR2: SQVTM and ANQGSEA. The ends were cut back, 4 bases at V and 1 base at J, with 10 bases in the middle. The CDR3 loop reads CSVGGPGNTGELFF. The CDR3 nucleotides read TGCAGCGTTGGAGGCCCGGGGAACACCGGGGAGCTGTTTTTT.

The CDR3 protein is CATSRDRSHETQYF. CDR3 nucleotide sequence: TGTGCCACCAGCAGAGATCGTAGTCACGAGACCCAGTACTTC. This sequence joins TRBV15 and TRBJ2-5, with D hard to call. V gave up 0 bases and J gave up 5 bases, with 10 bases separating them. CDR3 size: 14 residues. CDR1 and CDR2 (germline): LNHNV, YYDKDF (reference sequence). Using reference TRBV15 and TRBJ2-5 for the parts outside the CDR3, the full variable domain is DAMVIQNPRYQVTQFGKPVTLSCSQTLNHNVMYWYQQKSSQAPKLLFHYYDKDFNNEADTPDNFQSRRPNTSFCFLDIRSPGLGDTAMYLCATSRDRSHETQYFGPGTRLLVL.

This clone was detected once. The CDR3 DNA is TGTGCCAGCAGCTTAGCCTCGGGCGGCAGGGGCACAGATACGCAGTATTTT. This gives the protein CASSLASGGRGTDTQYF. The chain links TRBV11-2 to TRBJ2-3, with a weak D call TRBD1 (5 bases). Trimming took off 1 base at V and 1 base at J, with 15 bases between the two ends. The CDR3 covers 17 residues. Germline-derived CDR1 and CDR2 are SGHAT and FQNNGV.

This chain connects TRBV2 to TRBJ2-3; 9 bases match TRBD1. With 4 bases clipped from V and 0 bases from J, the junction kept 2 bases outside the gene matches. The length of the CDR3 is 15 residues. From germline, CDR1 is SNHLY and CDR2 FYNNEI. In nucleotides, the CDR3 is TGTGCCAGCAGTGGGGGACAGGGAAGCACAGATACGCAGTATTTT. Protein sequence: CASSGGQGSTDTQYF.

The CDR3 loop reads CASSATLNQPQHF. The CDR3 DNA is TGTGCCAGCAGTGCCACCCTGAATCAGCCCCAGCATTTT. This chain links TRBV6-1 with TRBJ1-5; no clear D. The V and J ends lost 4 bases and 4 bases respectively, with 8 bases between them. The CDR3 totals 13 residues. Per the germline V gene, CDR1 is MNHNS and CDR2 is SASEGT.

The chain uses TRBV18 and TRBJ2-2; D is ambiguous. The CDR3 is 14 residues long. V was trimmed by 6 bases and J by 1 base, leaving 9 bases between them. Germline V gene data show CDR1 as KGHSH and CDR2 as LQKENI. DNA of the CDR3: TGTGCCAGCTCGAACCCTATGAACACCGGGGAGCTGTTTTTT. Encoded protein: CASSNPMNTGELFF.

The CDR3 sequence is CASSLGVGGGYEQYF. For the CDR3, the DNA is TGTGCCAGCAGCTTAGGAGTGGGCGGGGGCTACGAGCAGTACTTC. The chain uses TRBV11-3 and TRBJ2-7, with TRBD2 matching over 7 bases. The CDR3 contains 15 residues. With 1 base clipped from V and 3 bases from J, the junction kept 6 bases outside the gene matches. Per germline, CDR1 SGHNT and CDR2 YENEEA. The full variable domain, completed using reference TRBV11-3 and TRBJ2-7, is EAGVVQSPRYKIIEKKQPVAFWCNPISGHNTLYWYLQNLGQGPELLIRYENEEAVDDSQLPKDRFSAERLKGVDSTLKIQPAELGDSAVYLCASSLGVGGGYEQYFGPGTRLTVT.

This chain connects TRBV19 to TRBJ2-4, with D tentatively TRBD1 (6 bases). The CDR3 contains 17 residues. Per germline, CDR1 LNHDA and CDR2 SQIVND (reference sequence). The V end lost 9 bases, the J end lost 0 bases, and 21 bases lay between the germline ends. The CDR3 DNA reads TGTGCCAGCCTACCAGTCGACAGGAAGAAAGCCAAAAACATTCAGTACTTC. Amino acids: CASLPVDRKKAKNIQYF.

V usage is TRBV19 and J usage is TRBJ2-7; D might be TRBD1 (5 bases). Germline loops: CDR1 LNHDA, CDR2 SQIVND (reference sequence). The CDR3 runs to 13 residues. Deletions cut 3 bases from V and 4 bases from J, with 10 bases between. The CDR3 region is CASSIGADYEQYV. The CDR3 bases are TGTGCCAGTAGTATTGGGGCAGATTACGAGCAGTACGTC.

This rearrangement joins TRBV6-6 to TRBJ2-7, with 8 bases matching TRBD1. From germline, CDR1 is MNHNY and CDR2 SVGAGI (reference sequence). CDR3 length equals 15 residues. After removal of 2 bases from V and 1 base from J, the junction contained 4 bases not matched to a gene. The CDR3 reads CASSYTGQGSYEQYV. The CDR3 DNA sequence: TGTGCCAGCAGTTACACCGGACAGGGATCCTACGAGCAGTACGTC.

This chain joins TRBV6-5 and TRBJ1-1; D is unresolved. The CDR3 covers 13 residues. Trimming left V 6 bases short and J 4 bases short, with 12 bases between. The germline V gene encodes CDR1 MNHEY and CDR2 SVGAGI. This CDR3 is CASRFDLATEAFF. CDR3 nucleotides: TGTGCCAGCAGATTCGACCTGGCCACTGAAGCTTTCTTT.

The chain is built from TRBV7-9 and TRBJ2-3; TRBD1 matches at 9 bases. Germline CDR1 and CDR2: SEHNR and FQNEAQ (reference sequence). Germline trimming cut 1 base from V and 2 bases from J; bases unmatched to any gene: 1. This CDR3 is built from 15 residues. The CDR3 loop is CASSLGDRDTDTQYF. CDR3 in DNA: TGTGCCAGCAGCTTAGGGGACAGGGACACAGATACGCAGTATTTT.

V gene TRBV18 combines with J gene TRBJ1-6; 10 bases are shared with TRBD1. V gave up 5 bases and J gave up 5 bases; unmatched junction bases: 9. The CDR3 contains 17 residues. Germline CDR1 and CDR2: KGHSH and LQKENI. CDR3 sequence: CASSSTGGPLNNSPLHF. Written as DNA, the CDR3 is TGTGCCAGCTCATCGACAGGGGGCCCGCTTAATAATTCACCCCTCCACTTT.

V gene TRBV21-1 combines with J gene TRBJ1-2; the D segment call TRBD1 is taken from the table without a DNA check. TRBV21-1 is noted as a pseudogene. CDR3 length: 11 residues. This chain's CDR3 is CASSKGGCDTF. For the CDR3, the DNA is TGTGCCAGCAGCAAAGGGGGCTGTGACACCTTC.

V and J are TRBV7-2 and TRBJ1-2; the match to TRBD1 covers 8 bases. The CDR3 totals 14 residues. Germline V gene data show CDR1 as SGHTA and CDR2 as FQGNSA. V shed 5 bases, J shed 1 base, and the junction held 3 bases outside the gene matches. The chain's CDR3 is CASSPTGDNYGYTF. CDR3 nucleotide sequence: TGTGCCAGCAGCCCGACAGGGGATAACTATGGCTACACCTTC.

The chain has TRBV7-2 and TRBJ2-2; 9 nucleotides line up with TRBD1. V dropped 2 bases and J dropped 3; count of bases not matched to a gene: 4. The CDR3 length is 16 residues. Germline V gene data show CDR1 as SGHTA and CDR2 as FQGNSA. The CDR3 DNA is TGTGCCAGCAGCTTACTTTGGACAGGGGACACCGGGGAGCTGTTTTTT. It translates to CASSLLWTGDTGELFF.

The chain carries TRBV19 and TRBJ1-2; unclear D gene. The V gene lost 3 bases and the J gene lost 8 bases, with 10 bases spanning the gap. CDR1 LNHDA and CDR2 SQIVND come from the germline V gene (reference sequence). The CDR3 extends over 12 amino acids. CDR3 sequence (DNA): TGTGCCAGTAGTATCCGGGCTGGCGGCTACACCTTC. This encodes CASSIRAGGYTF. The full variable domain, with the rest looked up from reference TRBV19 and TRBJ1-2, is DGGITQSPKYLFRKEGQNVTLSCEQNLNHDAMYWYRQDPGQGLRLIYYSQIVNDFQKGDIAEGYSVSREKKESFPLTVTSAQKNPTAFYLCASSIRAGGYTFGSGTRLTVV.

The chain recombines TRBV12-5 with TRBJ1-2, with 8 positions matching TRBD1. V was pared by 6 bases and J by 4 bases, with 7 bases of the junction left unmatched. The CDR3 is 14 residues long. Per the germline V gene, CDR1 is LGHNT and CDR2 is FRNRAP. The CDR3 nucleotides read TGTGCTAGTGGGGCACAGGGGGGTTTCTATGGCTACACCTTC. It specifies CASGAQGGFYGYTF. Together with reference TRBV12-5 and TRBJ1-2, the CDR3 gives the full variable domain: DARVTQTPRHKVTEMGQEVTMRCQPILGHNTVFWYRQTMMQGLELLAYFRNRAPLDDSGMPKDRFSAEMPDATLATLKIQPSEPRDSAVYFCASGAQGGFYGYTFGSGTRLTVV.

For the CDR3, the DNA is TGTGCCAGCAGCAACCCAGGTAGAAGGGCTCCGAACACCGGGGAGCTGTTTTTT. This codes for CASSNPGRRAPNTGELFF. The rearrangement joins TRBV5-8 to TRBJ2-2; D call uncertain. The CDR3 consists of 18 residues. CDR1 and CDR2 from the germline V gene are SGHTS and YDEGEE. V gave up 4 bases and J gave up 0 bases, with 19 bases separating them.

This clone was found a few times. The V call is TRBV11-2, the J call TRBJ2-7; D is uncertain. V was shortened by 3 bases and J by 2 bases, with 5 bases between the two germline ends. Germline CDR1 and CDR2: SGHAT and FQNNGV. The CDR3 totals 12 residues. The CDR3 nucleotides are TGTGCCAGCAGCTTCCAGCCCTACGAGCAGTACTTC. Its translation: CASSFQPYEQYF.

The CDR3 loop reads CASSFRSGDGYTF. CDR3 coding DNA: TGTGCCAGCAGCTTCCGAAGCGGTGATGGCTACACCTTC. This chain uses TRBV7-2 with TRBJ1-2, with D unclear. CDR1 and CDR2 from the germline V gene are SGHTA and FQGNSA. The V and J ends lost 3 bases and 6 bases respectively, with 11 bases between them. The CDR3 extends over 13 amino acids.

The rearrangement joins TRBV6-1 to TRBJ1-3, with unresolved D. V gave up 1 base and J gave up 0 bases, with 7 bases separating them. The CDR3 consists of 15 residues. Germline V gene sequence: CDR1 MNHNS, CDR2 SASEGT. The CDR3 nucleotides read TGTGCCAGCAGTGAAGGGATCTACTCTGGAAACACCATATATTTT. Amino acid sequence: CASSEGIYSGNTIYF.

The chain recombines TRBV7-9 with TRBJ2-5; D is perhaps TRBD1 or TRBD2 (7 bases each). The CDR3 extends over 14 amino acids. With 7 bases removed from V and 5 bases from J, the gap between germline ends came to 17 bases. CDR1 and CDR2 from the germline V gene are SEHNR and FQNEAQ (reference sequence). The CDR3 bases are TGTGCCAGCAAATTGAACAGGGGAGGGGAGACCCAGTACTTC. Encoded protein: CASKLNRGGETQYF.

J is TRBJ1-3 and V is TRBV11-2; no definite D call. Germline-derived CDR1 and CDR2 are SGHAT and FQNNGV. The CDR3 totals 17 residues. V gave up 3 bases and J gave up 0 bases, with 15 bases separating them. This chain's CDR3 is CASSFPSRGSSGNTIYF. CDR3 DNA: TGTGCCAGCAGCTTCCCGTCGAGAGGCAGCTCTGGAAACACCATATATTTT.

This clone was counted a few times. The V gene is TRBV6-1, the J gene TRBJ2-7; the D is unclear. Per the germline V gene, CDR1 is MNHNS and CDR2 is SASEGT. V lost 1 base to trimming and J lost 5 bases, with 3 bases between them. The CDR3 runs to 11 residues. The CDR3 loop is CASSEGHEQYF. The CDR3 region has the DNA TGTGCCAGCAGTGAAGGGCACGAGCAGTACTTC.

The CDR3 DNA reads TGTGCCAGCAGCCAGACTAGCGGGGCTATCTACAATGAGCAGTTCTTC. Protein: CASSQTSGAIYNEQFF. The J gene is TRBJ2-1, the V gene TRBV4-2; TRBD2 aligns across 11 bases. The CDR3 totals 16 residues. Germline V gene data show CDR1 as LGHNA and CDR2 as YNFKEQ. The trim removed 3 bases at V and 3 bases at J, leaving 4 bases unmatched.

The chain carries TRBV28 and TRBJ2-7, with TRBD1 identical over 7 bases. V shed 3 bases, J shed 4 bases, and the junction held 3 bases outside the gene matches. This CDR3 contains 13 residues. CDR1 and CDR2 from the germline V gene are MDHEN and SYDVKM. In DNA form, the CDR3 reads TGTGCCAGCAGTTTTGGGGGACAGTACGAGCAGTACGTC. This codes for CASSFGGQYEQYV.